Below, 16 T cell receptor beta chains from the same sample are listed, as sequenced in a study of shared clonotypes between healthy human individuals. This table comes from immunoSEQ multiplex PCR, and its TCRdb copy is limited to in-frame clones, with some not included. Seen here are around 1,900,000 clones, around 93% observed once, and the top ten hold about 1.6%. The naive CD8 population came from CD45RO-negative cells selected for CCR7, without terminally differentiated effector memory CD45RA+ cells. The sample was naive CD8+ T cells from PBMCs. These receptors came from a man between 18 and 35 years old in good health. Some clones in this sample may be carry-over from other donors' samples.

The V gene is TRBV28, the J gene TRBJ2-1; TRBD1 is a possible D gene (5 bases). The CDR3 covers 12 residues. From germline, CDR1 is MDHEN and CDR2 SYDVKM. V was trimmed by 5 bases and J by 8 bases, leaving 10 bases between them. DNA of the CDR3: TGTGCCAGCAGTCTAGTCAGGGATGAGCAGTTCTTC. The encoded protein is CASSLVRDEQFF. The whole variable domain, remainder taken from reference TRBV28 and TRBJ2-1, is DVKVTQSSRYLVKRTGEKVFLECVQDMDHENMFWYRQDPGLGLRLIYFSYDVKMKEKGDIPEGYSVSREKKERFSLILESASTNQTSMYLCASSLVRDEQFFGPGTRLTVL.

The rearrangement joins TRBV6-4 to TRBJ2-1, with 7 nucleotides matching TRBD1. This CDR3 spans 15 amino acids. The germline V gene has CDR1 MRHNA and CDR2 SNTAGT. The V gene end was trimmed by 3 bases and the J gene end by 4 bases; junction bases not matched to a gene: 6. In DNA, the CDR3 is TGTGCCAGCAGTGAGATAGACAGGGATTACAATGAGCAGTTCTTC. It is translated as CASSEIDRDYNEQFF.

The CDR3 is CASSGGAKVAFF. The DNA for the CDR3 is TGTGCCAGCAGTGGGGGAGCTAAGGTAGCTTTCTTT. The V gene is TRBV27, the J gene TRBJ1-1; weak D call: TRBD1 (5 bases). Deletions cut 5 bases from V and 10 bases from J, with 14 bases between. The CDR3 is 12 amino acids. Per germline, CDR1 MNHEY and CDR2 SMNVEV (reference sequence).

The chain is built from TRBV7-9 and TRBJ2-3; 12 bases fit TRBD1. V shed 8 bases, J shed 5 bases, and the junction held 8 bases outside the gene matches. CDR3 length: 15 amino acids. Germline loops: CDR1 SEHNR, CDR2 FQNEAQ (reference sequence). The CDR3 nucleotides are TGTGCCAGCCACGGGACAGGGGGCCCCCTAGATACGCAGTATTTT. This encodes CASHGTGGPLDTQYF.

The chain uses TRBV7-9 and TRBJ1-4, with 9 bases that match TRBD1. The CDR3 consists of 18 residues. V lost 0 bases and J lost 8; bases outside the gene matches: 13. Looked up from germline, CDR1 is SEHNR and CDR2 is FQNEAQ (reference sequence). CDR3 amino acids: CASSLAHSLTGGSEKLFF. CDR3 nucleotide sequence: TGTGCCAGCAGCTTAGCGCATTCCCTGACAGGGGGGTCAGAAAAACTGTTTTTT.

This chain joins TRBV4-3 and TRBJ2-3, with D maybe TRBD2 (6 bases). Deletions cut 6 bases from V and 1 base from J, with 14 bases between. The germline gives CDR1 LGHNA, CDR2 YSLEER. CDR3 size: 15 residues. CDR3 bases: TGCGCCAGCAGGGAGCGGCCTAGCGGCACAGATACGCAGTATTTT. The encoded protein is CASRERPSGTDTQYF.

The rearrangement joins TRBV27 to TRBJ2-1; 8 bases agree with TRBD2. Germline assignment: CDR1 MNHEY and CDR2 SMNVEV (reference sequence). The J segment lost 8 bases and the V segment lost 4 bases, leaving 7 bases of the junction unmatched. The CDR3 is 14 amino acids. CDR3 protein: CASSSPGGADEQFF. The CDR3 DNA reads TGTGCCAGCAGTTCCCCGGGGGGGGCAGATGAGCAGTTCTTC.

In the case of this clone: Other DNA sequences in the same sample also yield this CDR3. CDR3 nucleotide sequence: TGTGCCAGTAGTATAACCGACAGCATGAACACTGAAGCTTTCTTT. This sequence encodes CASSITDSMNTEAFF. The genes are TRBV19 and TRBJ1-1, with D tentatively TRBD1 (5 bases). The germline CDR1 and CDR2 sequences are LNHDA and SQIVND (reference sequence). Trimming removed 2 bases at V and 0 bases at J, with 10 bases between. The CDR3 extends over 15 amino acids.

CDR3 residues: CASSAGPKETQYF. The CDR3, as DNA: TGTGCCAGCAGCGCGGGACCGAAAGAGACCCAGTACTTC. The chain has TRBV11-1 and TRBJ2-5; a weak D match, TRBD2 (6 bases). V lost 5 bases to trimming and J lost 3 bases, with 10 bases between them. CDR3 length equals 13 residues. CDR1 is SGHAT, CDR2 FQDESV, per germline (reference sequence).

The chain carries TRBV19 and TRBJ1-5; D perhaps matches TRBD1 (6 bases). V was pared by 3 bases and J by 2 bases, with 14 bases between. CDR1 LNHDA and CDR2 SQIVND come from the germline V gene (reference sequence). CDR3 length: 16 residues. The CDR3 protein is CASSINPAGGNQPQHF. CDR3 in DNA: TGTGCCAGTAGTATCAATCCGGCAGGGGGCAATCAGCCCCAGCATTTT. The full variable domain, with the rest looked up from reference TRBV19 and TRBJ1-5, is DGGITQSPKYLFRKEGQNVTLSCEQNLNHDAMYWYRQDPGQGLRLIYYSQIVNDFQKGDIAEGYSVSREKKESFPLTVTSAQKNPTAFYLCASSINPAGGNQPQHFGDGTRLSIL.

V usage is TRBV7-8 and J usage is TRBJ2-2; D unresolved. Trimming took off 5 bases at V and 0 bases at J, with 7 bases between the two ends. Per the germline V gene, CDR1 is SGHVS and CDR2 is FQNEAQ. The length of the CDR3 is 14 residues. The CDR3 sequence is CASSPTPNTGELFF. CDR3 bases: TGTGCCAGCAGCCCGACACCGAACACCGGGGAGCTGTTTTTT.

The CDR3 region is CASSLGPDKLPPGANVLTF. The CDR3 bases are TGTGCCAGCAGCTTGGGGCCTGACAAGCTACCGCCTGGGGCCAACGTCCTGACTTTC. V gene TRBV5-6 combines with J gene TRBJ2-6; D not certain. The CDR3 runs 19 residues. Trimming took 0 bases from V and 2 from J, leaving 18 bases between them. Per germline, CDR1 SGHDT and CDR2 YYEEEE.

The rearrangement joins TRBV11-2 to TRBJ2-5; 11 bases agree with TRBD2. J lost 5 bases, V lost 5 bases, and 7 bases had no gene match. The CDR3 has 15 residues. Germline V gene data show CDR1 as SGHAT and CDR2 as FQNNGV. CDR3 sequence: CASSKGLAGGETQYF. The CDR3 bases are TGTGCCAGCAGCAAAGGCCTAGCGGGAGGTGAGACCCAGTACTTC. Based on the CDR3 plus reference TRBV11-2 and TRBJ2-5, the full variable domain is EAGVAQSPRYKIIEKRQSVAFWCNPISGHATLYWYQQILGQGPKLLIQFQNNGVVDDSQLPKDRFSAERLKGVDSTLKIQPAKLEDSAVYLCASSKGLAGGETQYFGPGTRLLVL.

The chain employs TRBV2 and TRBJ2-1; the D gene is possibly TRBD2 (6 bases). Germline lookup yields CDR1 SNHLY and CDR2 FYNNEI. This CDR3 contains 15 residues. V lost 0 bases, J lost 7 bases, and 13 bases lay in between. CDR3 sequence: CASSEALGGPNEQFF. The DNA of the CDR3 is TGTGCCAGCAGTGAAGCGCTCGGGGGACCGAATGAGCAGTTCTTC.

V usage is TRBV5-1 and J usage is TRBJ1-4; 8 nucleotides agree with TRBD1. The ends lost 0 bases at V and 0 bases at J; junction bases unmatched: 10. The CDR3 runs to 19 residues. Germline V gives CDR1 SGHRS, CDR2 YFSETQ. The CDR3 nucleotides are TGCGCCAGCAGCTTGGCCGGACAGGGCGGTACTGCAACTAATGAAAAACTGTTTTTT. This sequence encodes CASSLAGQGGTATNEKLFF.

This clone was observed a single time. The rearrangement joins TRBV6-5 to TRBJ2-1; 10 bases match TRBD2. The CDR3 extends over 15 amino acids. CDR1 is MNHEY, CDR2 SVGAGI, per germline. The trim removed 6 bases at V and 7 bases at J, leaving 9 bases unmatched. The CDR3 bases are TGTGCCAGCAGGAACCCTAGCGGGAGTTTAAATGAGCAGTTCTTC. Its protein product is CASRNPSGSLNEQFF.